Shown below are 12 T cell receptor beta chains from a single sample sequenced in a study of blood T cell repertoires in COVID-19. Assay used: immunoSEQ multiplex PCR; TCRdb lists only in-frame clones, some missing. The sample lists roughly 200,000 clones; 70% to 90% were seen once. What was sequenced was PBMCs or T cells enriched from blood (not recorded which). These receptors came from a woman aged 45-60 years in a cohort exposed to, infected with or recovered from COVID-19 (not recorded which).

The rearrangement links TRBV5-1 to TRBJ2-5, with 11 bases that match TRBD2. The junction had 9 bases not matched to a gene; V was cut back by 6 bases and J by 2 bases. This CDR3 region has 16 residues. CDR1 SGHRS and CDR2 YFSETQ come from the germline V gene. The CDR3 bases are TGCGCCAGCACGCTCTGGGCTAGCGGGGGGCAAGAGACCCAGTACTTC. This sequence encodes CASTLWASGGQETQYF. Combining the CDR3 with reference TRBV5-1 and TRBJ2-5 gives the whole variable domain KAGVTQTPRYLIKTRGQQVTLSCSPISGHRSVSWYQQTPGQGLQFLFEYFSETQRNKGNFPGRFSGRQFSNSRSEMNVSTLELGDSALYLCASTLWASGGQETQYFGPGTRLLVL.

This chain uses TRBV7-2 with TRBJ2-7; 11 bases map to TRBD2. The germline gives CDR1 SGHTA, CDR2 FQGNSA. V shed 5 bases, J shed 6 bases, and the junction held 3 bases outside the gene matches. This CDR3 comprises 13 residues. The CDR3 DNA reads as TGTGCCAGCAGCCGTAGCGGGGGGGGCGAGCAGTACTTC. The encoded protein is CASSRSGGGEQYF.

The chain uses TRBV5-1 and TRBJ2-3; TRBD1 is a possible D gene (7 bases). CDR1 is SGHRS, CDR2 YFSETQ, per germline. V lost 7 bases to trimming and J lost 2 bases, with 14 bases between them. CDR3 length: 14 residues. The CDR3 loop reads CASAQGRFTDTQYF. CDR3 in DNA: TGCGCCAGCGCACAGGGGAGGTTCACAGATACGCAGTATTTT.

The chain employs TRBV20-1 and TRBJ2-5, with 9 bases lining up with TRBD1. Germline lookup yields CDR1 DFQATT and CDR2 SNEGSKA (reference sequence). V lost 3 bases to trimming and J lost 5 bases; unmatched junction nucleotides: 7. CDR3 length: 14 residues. CDR3 nucleotides: TGCAGTGCTAGTGGGGGACAGGGCGATGAGACCCAGTACTTC. This encodes CSASGGQGDETQYF.

The rearrangement uses TRBV5-1 and TRBJ2-3; TRBD2 matches at 7 bases. Germline V gene sequence: CDR1 SGHRS, CDR2 YFSETQ. CDR3 size: 18 residues. The junction had 15 bases not matched to a gene; V was cut back by 2 bases and J by 3 bases. The DNA for the CDR3 is TGCGCCAGCAGCTTACCCGGGACTACCACGGGGACGACAGATACGCAGTATTTT. It codes for CASSLPGTTTGTTDTQYF.

This rearrangement joins TRBV5-1 to TRBJ2-3, with D perhaps matching TRBD2 (6 bases). The CDR3 covers 15 residues. The V gene's germline CDR1 is SGHRS and CDR2 YFSETQ. V gave up 3 bases and J gave up 2 bases, with 13 bases separating them. As DNA, the CDR3 is TGCGCCAGCAGCTGGGGGGACCCTCACACAGATACGCAGTATTTT. This encodes CASSWGDPHTDTQYF.

The rearrangement links TRBV5-1 to TRBJ1-6; D is perhaps TRBD1 (5 bases). The CDR3 is 17 amino acids. Trimming cost V 4 bases and J 1 base, with 15 bases left between them. Germline values: CDR1 SGHRS, CDR2 YFSETQ. DNA of the CDR3: TGCGCCAGCAGCCCTGGGACTGCGGAGTCCTATAATTCACCCCTCCACTTT. It is translated as CASSPGTAESYNSPLHF.

In its sample, this clone was seen a few times. This chain's CDR3 is CASSFGAGSYEQYF. The CDR3 region has the DNA TGTGCCAGCAGCTTTGGAGCGGGCTCCTACGAGCAGTACTTC. The chain is built from TRBV7-2 and TRBJ2-7; weak D call: TRBD2 (6 bases). Germline loops: CDR1 SGHTA, CDR2 FQGNSA. This CDR3 is built from 14 residues. V was trimmed by 3 bases and J by 0 bases, leaving 9 bases between them. Full variable domain (outside the CDR3, taken from reference TRBV7-2 and TRBJ2-7): GAGVSQSPSNKVTEKGKDVELRCDPISGHTALYWYRQSLGQGLEFLIYFQGNSAPDKSGLPSDRFSAERTGGSVSTLTIQRTQQEDSAVYLCASSFGAGSYEQYFGPGTRLTVT.

This clone was found once. The chain uses TRBV24-1 and TRBJ2-2; D is ambiguous. Trimming cost V 7 bases and J 4 bases, with 9 bases left between them. Germline CDR1 and CDR2: KGHDR and SFDVKD. This CDR3 has 13 residues. Here the CDR3 DNA reads TGTGCCACCAGATCCCTAGGCACCGGGGAGCTGTTTTTT. Translation gives CATRSLGTGELFF.

This clone has a handful of counts. The chain has TRBV7-9 and TRBJ2-3; 10 nucleotides align to TRBD2. V dropped 1 base and J dropped 7; count of bases not matched to a gene: 5. The CDR3 spans 15 residues. Germline V gives CDR1 SEHNR, CDR2 FQNEAQ (reference sequence). The CDR3 spells CASSLGAGGPHTQYF. The CDR3 DNA is TGTGCCAGCAGCTTAGGAGCGGGGGGGCCTCATACGCAGTATTTT.

The chain couples TRBV4-1 to TRBJ2-7, with 9 bases matching TRBD1. In germline, CDR1 is MGHRA, CDR2 YSYEKL. V shed 1 base, J shed 3 bases, and the junction held 4 bases outside the gene matches. This CDR3 has 15 amino acids. The CDR3 bases are TGCGCCAGCAGCCAAGCGCCGGGACAGGGCTACGAGCAGTACTTC. This translates into CASSQAPGQGYEQYF.

V gene TRBV5-5 combines with J gene TRBJ2-3, with 7 bases matching TRBD2. Germline CDR1 SGHKS, CDR2 YYEKEE (reference sequence). The CDR3 covers 17 residues. J was trimmed by 4 bases and V by 4 bases; bases with no gene match: 15. The CDR3 loop reads CASSPLSKQGGADTQYF. The CDR3, as DNA: TGTGCCAGCAGCCCCCTTTCCAAGCAGGGAGGGGCAGATACGCAGTATTTT.